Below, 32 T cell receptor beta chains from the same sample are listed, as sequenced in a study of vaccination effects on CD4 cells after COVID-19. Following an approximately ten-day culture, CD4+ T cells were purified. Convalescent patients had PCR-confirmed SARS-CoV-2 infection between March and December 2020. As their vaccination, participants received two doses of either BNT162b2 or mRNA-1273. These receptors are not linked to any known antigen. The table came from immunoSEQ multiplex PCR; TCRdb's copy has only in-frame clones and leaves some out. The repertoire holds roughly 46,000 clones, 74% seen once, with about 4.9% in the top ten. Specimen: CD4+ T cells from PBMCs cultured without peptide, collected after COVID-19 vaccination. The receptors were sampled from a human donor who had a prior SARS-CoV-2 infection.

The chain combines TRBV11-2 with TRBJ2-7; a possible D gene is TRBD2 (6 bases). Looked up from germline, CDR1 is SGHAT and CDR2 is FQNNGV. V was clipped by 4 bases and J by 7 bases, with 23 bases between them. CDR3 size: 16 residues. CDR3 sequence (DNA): TGTGCCAGCAGCTACCCATATTTAGCGGAGGGATGGGAGCAGTACTTC. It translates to CASSYPYLAEGWEQYF.

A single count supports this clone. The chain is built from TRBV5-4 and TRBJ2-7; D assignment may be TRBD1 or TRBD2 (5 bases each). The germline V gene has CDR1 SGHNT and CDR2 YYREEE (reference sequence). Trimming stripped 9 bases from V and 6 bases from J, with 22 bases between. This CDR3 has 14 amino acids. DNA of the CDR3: TGTGCCATCAAGACCGGGGCCACTAGGAGCGAGCAGTACTTC. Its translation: CAIKTGATRSEQYF. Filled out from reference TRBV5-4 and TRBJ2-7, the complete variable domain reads ETGVTQSPTHLIKTRGQQVTLRCSSQSGHNTVSWYQQALGQGPQFIFQYYREEENGRGNFPPRFSGLQFPNYSSELNVNALELDDSALYLCAIKTGATRSEQYFGPGTRLTVT.

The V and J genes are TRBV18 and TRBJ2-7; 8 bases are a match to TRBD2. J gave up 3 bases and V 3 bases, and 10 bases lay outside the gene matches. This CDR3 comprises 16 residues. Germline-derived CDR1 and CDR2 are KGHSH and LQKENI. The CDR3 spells CASSPPNLAGSYEQYF. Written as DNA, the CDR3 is TGTGCCAGCTCACCCCCAAACCTAGCGGGCAGCTACGAGCAGTACTTC.

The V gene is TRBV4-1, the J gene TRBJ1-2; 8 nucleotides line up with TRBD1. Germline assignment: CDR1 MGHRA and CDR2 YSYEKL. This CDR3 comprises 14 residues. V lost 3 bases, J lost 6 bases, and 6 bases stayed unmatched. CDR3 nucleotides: TGCGCCAGCAGCCATGTCCAGGGGGCGAATGGCTACACCTTC. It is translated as CASSHVQGANGYTF.

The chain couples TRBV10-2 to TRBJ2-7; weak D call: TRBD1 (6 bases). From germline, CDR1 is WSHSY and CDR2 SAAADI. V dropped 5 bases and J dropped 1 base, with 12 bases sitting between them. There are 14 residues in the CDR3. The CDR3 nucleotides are TGCGCCAGCAGTCGTAGGGACACTTCCTACGAGCAGTACTTC. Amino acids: CASSRRDTSYEQYF.

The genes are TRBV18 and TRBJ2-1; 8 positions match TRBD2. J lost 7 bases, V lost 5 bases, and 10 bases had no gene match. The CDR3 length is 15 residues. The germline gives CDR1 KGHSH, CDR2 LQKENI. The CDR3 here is CASSALAGYVNEQFF. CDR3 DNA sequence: TGTGCCAGCTCAGCTTTAGCGGGATACGTGAATGAGCAGTTCTTC.

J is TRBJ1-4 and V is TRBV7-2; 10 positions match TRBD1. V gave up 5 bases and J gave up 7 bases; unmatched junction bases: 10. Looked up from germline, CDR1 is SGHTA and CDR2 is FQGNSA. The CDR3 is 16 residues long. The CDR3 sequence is CASSDFPGQGSEKLFF. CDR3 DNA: TGTGCCAGCAGCGATTTTCCGGGACAGGGGAGTGAAAAACTGTTTTTT. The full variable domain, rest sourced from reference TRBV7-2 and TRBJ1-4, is GAGVSQSPSNKVTEKGKDVELRCDPISGHTALYWYRQSLGQGLEFLIYFQGNSAPDKSGLPSDRFSAERTGGSVSTLTIQRTQQEDSAVYLCASSDFPGQGSEKLFFGSGTQLSVL.

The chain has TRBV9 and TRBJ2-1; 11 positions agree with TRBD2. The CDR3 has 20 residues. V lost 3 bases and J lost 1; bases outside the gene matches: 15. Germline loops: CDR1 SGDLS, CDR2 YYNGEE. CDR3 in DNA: TGTGCCAGCAGCGCACCGACAGCCCCGGGACTAGCGGAATCCTACAATGAGCAGTTCTTC. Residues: CASSAPTAPGLAESYNEQFF.

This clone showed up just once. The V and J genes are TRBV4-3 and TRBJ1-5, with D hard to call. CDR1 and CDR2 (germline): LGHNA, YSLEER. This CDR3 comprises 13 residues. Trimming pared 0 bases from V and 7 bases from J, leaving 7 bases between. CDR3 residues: CASSQDLEQPQHF. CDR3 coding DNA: TGCGCCAGCAGCCAAGATCTCGAACAGCCCCAGCATTTT.

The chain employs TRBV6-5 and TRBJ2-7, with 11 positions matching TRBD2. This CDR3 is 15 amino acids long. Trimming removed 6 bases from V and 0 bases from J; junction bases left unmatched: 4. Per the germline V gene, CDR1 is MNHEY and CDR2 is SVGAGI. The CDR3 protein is CASSRTSGPSYEQYF. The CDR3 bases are TGTGCCAGCAGCCGGACTAGCGGGCCCTCCTACGAGCAGTACTTC.

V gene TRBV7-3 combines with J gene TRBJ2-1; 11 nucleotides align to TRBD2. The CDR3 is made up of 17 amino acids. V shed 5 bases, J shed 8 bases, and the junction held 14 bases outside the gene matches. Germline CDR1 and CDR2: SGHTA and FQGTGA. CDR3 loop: CASSLFIAGGLGDEQFF. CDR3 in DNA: TGTGCCAGCAGCCTCTTTATAGCGGGAGGGTTAGGGGATGAGCAGTTCTTC.

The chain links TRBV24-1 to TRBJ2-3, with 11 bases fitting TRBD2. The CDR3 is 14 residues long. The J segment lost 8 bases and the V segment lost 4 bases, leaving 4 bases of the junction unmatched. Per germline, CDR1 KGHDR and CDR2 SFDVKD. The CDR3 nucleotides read TGTGCCACCAGTGAATCCGGGACTAGCGGTACGCAGTATTTT. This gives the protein CATSESGTSGTQYF.

The CDR3 bases are TGCGCCAGCAGCTCTTCATGGCAGGGAAGGAGCTCCTATAATTCACCCCTCCACTTT. Translating it yields CASSSSWQGRSSYNSPLHF. The genes are TRBV4-1 and TRBJ1-6, with a weak D call TRBD1 (5 bases). Per germline, CDR1 MGHRA and CDR2 YSYEKL. V lost 5 bases to trimming and J lost 0 bases, with 20 bases between them. This CDR3 is built from 19 residues.

The CDR3 loop is CSARRTPNEKLFF. The DNA of the CDR3 is TGCAGCGCCCGGAGGACGCCTAATGAAAAACTGTTTTTT. J is TRBJ1-4 and V is TRBV29-1; D gene ambiguous. V dropped 7 bases and J dropped 3 bases, with 12 bases sitting between them. CDR1 and CDR2 (germline): SQVTM, ANQGSEA. The CDR3 loop spans 13 amino acids. The variable domain in full, with the rest retrieved from reference TRBV29-1 and TRBJ1-4, is SAVISQKPSRDICQRGTSLTIQCQVDSQVTMMFWYRQQPGQSLTLIATANQGSEATYESGFVIDKFPISRPNLTFSTLTVSNMSPEDSSIYLCSARRTPNEKLFFGSGTQLSVL.

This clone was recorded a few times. CDR3 nucleotides: TGTGCCAGCCGAGCTAGCGGGGGCAATGAGCAGTTCTTC. Translated: CASRASGGNEQFF. This rearrangement joins TRBV6-5 to TRBJ2-1, with 10 positions matching TRBD2. The length of the CDR3 is 13 residues. CDR1 MNHEY and CDR2 SVGAGI come from the germline V gene. V shed 8 bases, J shed 6 bases, and the junction held 4 bases outside the gene matches.

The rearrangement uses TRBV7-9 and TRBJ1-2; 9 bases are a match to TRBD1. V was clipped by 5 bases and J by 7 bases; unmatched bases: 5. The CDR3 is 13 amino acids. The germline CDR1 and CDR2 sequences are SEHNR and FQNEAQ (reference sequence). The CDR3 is CASSTTGGGGYTF. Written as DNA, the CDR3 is TGTGCCAGCAGCACAACAGGGGGCGGTGGCTACACCTTC.

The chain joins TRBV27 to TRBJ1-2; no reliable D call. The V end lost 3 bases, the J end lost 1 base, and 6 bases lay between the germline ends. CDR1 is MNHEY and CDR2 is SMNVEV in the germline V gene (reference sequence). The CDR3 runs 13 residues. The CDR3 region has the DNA TGTGCCAGCAGTTTTCGGGGTAACTATGGCTACACCTTC. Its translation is CASSFRGNYGYTF.

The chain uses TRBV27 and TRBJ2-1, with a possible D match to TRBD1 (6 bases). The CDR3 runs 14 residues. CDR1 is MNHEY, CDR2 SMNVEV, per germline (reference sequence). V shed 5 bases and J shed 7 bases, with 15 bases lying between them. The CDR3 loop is CASSPYRVENEQFF. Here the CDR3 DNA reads TGTGCCAGCAGTCCATACAGGGTTGAAAATGAGCAGTTCTTC.

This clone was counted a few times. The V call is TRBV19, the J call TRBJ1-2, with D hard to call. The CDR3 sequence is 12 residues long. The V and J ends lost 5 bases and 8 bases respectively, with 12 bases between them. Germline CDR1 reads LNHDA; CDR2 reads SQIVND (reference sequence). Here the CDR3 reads CASSLPPGGYTF. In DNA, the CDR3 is TGTGCCAGTAGTCTCCCCCCGGGGGGCTACACCTTC.

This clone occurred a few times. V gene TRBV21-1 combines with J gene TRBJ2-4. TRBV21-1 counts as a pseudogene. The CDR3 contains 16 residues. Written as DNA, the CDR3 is TGTGCCAGCAGCAAAAGTAGGGAACTAGCCAAAAACATTCAGTACTTC. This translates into CASSKSRELAKNIQYF.

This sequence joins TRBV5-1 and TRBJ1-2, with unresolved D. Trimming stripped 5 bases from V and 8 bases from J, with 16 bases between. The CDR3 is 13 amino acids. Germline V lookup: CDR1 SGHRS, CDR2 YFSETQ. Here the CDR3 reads CASSSTGVGGYTF. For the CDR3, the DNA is TGCGCCAGCAGTAGTACCGGGGTCGGGGGCTACACCTTC.

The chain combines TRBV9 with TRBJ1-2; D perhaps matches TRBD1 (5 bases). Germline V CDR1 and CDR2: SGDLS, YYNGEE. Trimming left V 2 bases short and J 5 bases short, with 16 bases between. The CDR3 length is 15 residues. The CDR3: CASSVGRVPFYGYTF. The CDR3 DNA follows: TGTGCCAGCAGCGTTGGCAGGGTACCTTTTTATGGCTACACCTTC.

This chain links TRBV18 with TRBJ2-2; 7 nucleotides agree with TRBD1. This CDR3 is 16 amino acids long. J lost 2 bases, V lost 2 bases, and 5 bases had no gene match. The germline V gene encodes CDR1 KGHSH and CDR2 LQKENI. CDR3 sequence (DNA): TGTGCCAGCTCACCAAGGGACAGATTAAACACCGGGGAGCTGTTTTTT. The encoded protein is CASSPRDRLNTGELFF.

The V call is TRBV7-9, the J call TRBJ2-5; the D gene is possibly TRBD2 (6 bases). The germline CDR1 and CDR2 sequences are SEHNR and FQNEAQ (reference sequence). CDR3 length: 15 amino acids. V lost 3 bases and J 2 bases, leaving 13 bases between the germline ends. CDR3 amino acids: CASSFGSVVQETQYF. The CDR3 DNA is TGTGCCAGCAGCTTCGGGAGCGTCGTTCAAGAGACCCAGTACTTC.

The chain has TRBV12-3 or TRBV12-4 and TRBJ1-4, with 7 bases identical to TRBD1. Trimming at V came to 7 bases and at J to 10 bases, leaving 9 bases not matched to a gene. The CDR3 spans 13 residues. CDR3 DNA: TGTGCCAGCATAAGGGACAGAGCAGGAAAACTGTTTTTT. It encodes CASIRDRAGKLFF.

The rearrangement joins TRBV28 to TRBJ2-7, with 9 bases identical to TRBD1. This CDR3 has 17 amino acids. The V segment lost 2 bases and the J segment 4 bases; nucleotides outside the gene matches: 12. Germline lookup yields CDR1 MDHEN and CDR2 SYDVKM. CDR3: CASSLRGPRDRVYEQYF. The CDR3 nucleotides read TGTGCCAGCAGTTTACGGGGCCCCCGGGACAGGGTTTACGAGCAGTACTTC.

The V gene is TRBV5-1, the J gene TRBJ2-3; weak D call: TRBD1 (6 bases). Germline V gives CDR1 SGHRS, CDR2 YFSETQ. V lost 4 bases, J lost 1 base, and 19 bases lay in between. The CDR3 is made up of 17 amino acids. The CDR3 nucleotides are TGCGCCAGCAGCGTCGTATTAAGGGGGACCCGCACAGATACGCAGTATTTT. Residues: CASSVVLRGTRTDTQYF.

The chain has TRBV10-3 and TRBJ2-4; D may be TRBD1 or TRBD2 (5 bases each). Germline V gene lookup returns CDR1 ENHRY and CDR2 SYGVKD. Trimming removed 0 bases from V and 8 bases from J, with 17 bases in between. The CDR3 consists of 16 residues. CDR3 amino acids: CAISESGDPIGDIQYF. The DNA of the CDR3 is TGTGCCATCAGTGAGTCAGGGGACCCAATCGGGGACATTCAGTACTTC.

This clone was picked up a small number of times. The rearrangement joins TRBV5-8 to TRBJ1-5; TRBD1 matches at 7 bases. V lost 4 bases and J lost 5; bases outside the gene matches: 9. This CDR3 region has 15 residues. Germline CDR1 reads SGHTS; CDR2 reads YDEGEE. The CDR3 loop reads CASSPFSDRDQPQHF. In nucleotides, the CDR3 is TGTGCCAGCAGCCCCTTCAGCGACAGGGATCAGCCCCAGCATTTT.

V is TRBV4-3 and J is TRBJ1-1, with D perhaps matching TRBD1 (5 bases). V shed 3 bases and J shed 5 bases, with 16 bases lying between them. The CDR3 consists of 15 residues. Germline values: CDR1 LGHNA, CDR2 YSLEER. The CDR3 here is CASSQAQGAWTEAFF. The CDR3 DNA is TGCGCCAGCAGCCAGGCGCAGGGTGCGTGGACTGAAGCTTTCTTT.

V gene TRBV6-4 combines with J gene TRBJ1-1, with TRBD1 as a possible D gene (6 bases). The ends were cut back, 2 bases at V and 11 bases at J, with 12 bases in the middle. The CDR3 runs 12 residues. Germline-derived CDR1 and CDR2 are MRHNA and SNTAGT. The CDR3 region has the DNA TGTGCCAGCAGTGACGGGTGGGGGGCGGCTTTCTTT. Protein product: CASSDGWGAAFF.

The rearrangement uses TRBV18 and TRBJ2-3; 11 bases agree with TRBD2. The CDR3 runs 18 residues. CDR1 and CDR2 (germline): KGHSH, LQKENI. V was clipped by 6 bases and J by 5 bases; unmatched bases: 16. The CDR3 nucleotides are TGTGCCAGCTCTCCATCCGGGACTAGCGGCCTCGCTGGAGATACGCAGTATTTT. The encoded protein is CASSPSGTSGLAGDTQYF.